This T cell receptor beta chain was identified in a study of cytomegalovirus exposure and HLA in healthy donors. At the level of the study: Genetic ancestry analysis placed around four fifths of the 350 to 500 donors that were genotyped in the Caucasian-associated cluster.

The V end was cut by 4 bases, the J end by 8 bases, with 12 bases between. Germline V gene data show CDR1 as MNHEY and CDR2 as SVGAGI. This CDR3 region has 13 residues. The PCR made use of 60 Vbeta and 13 Jbeta primers. Data came from immunoSEQ multiplex PCR; TCRdb stores just in-frame clones and leaves some out. Among about 160,000 clones listed, over 70% were seen once. Material for sequencing was PBMCs. The sequence was obtained from a male donor in good health and CMV-seropositive. The rearrangement uses TRBV6-5 and TRBJ1-3, with D uncertain. The CDR3 protein is CASSLSVRDTIYF. The CDR3 DNA reads as TGTGCCAGCAGTTTATCGGTTAGAGACACCATATATTTT.